This TCR beta chain emerged from a study of T cells in Graves' hyperthyroidism and ophthalmopathy. Study conclusions and caveats: Blood samples included most of the expanded thyroid clonotypes exceeding 0.001.

Fresh 10 ml peripheral blood yielded PBMCs. Template material for amplifying TCR beta CDR3 regions consisted of RNA transcripts. The HTBI primer set was used in a first-round RT-PCR of the TCR CDR3. Each CDR3 protein is one row after TCRdb ran MiXCR on the multiplex PCR reads. The sample shows nearly 600,000 distinct CDR3 sequences, approximately 15% of them seen only once. Concerning this clonotype itself: Its antigen is not known.

V was pared by 2 bases and J by 5 bases, with 12 bases between. Germline CDR1 MNHEY, CDR2 SMNVEV (reference sequence). The CDR3 contains 14 residues. Sequenced input: blood. The sequence was obtained from a woman between 18 and 30 years old with Graves' ophthalmopathy. J is TRBJ2-5 and V is TRBV27; weak D call: TRBD2 (5 bases). The CDR3 DNA sequence: TGTGCCAGCAGTTTACGGGGTTACGAGGAGACCCAGTACTTC. Encoded protein: CASSLRGYEETQYF.